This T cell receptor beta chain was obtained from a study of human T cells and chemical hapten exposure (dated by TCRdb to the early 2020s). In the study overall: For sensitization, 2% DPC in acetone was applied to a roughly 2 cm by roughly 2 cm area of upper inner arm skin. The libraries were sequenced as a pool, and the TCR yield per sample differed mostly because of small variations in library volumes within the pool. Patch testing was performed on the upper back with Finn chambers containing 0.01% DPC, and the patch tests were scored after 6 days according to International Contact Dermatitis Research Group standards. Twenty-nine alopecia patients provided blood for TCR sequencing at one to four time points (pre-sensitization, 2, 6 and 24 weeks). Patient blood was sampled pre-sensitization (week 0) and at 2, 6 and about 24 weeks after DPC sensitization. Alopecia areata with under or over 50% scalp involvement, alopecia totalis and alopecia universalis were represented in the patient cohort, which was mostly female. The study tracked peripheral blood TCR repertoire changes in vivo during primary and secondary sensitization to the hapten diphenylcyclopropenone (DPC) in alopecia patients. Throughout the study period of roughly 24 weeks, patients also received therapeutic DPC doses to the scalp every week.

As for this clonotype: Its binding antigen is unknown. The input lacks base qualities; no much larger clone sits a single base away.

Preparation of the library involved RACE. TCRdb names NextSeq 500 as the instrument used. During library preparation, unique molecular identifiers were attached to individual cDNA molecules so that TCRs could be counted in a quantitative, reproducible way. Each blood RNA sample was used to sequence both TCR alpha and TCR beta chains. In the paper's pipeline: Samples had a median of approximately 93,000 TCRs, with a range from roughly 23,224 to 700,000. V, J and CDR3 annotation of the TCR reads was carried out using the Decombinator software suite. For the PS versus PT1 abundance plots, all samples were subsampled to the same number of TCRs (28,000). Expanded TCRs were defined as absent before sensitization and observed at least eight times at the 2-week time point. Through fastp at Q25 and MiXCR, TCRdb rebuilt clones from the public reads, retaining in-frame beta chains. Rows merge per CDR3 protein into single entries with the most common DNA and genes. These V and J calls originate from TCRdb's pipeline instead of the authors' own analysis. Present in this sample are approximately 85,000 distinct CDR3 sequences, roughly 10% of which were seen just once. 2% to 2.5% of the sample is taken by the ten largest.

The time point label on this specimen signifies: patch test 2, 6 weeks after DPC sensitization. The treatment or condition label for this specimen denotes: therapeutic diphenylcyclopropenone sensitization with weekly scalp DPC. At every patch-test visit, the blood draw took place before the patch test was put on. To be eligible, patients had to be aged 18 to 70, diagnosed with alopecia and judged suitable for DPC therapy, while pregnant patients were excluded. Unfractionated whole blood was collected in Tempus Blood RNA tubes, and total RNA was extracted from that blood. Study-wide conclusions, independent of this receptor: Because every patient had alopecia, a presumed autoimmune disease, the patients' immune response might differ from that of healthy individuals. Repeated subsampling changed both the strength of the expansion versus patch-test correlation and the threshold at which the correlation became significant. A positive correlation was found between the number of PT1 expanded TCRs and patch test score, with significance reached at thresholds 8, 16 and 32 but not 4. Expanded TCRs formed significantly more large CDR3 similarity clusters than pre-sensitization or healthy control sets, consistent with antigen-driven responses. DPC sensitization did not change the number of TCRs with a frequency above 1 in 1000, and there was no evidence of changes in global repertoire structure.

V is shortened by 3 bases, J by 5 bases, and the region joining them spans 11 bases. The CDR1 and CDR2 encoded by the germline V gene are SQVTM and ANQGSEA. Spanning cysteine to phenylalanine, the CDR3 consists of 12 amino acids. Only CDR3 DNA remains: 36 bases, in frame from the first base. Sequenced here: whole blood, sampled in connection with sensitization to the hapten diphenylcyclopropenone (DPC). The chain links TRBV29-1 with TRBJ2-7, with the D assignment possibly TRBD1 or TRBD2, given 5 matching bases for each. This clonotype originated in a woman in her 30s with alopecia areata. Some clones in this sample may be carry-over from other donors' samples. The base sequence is TGCAGCGTTGAGGGGGACGTACACGAGCAGTACTTC. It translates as CSVEGDVHEQYF.